This T cell receptor beta chain was sequenced in a study of blood T cell dynamics during melanoma immunotherapy. Stated time point: pre-treatment baseline. Patients with prior systemic cancer treatment, concomitant immunosuppressants, or other active malignancies were excluded. Overall study findings and caveats: PBMC repertoires of eventual disease-control patients split at W3 into clonality or diversity gains.

Measured with immunoSEQ multiplex PCR; TCRdb has only the in-frame clones, and not every one. The sample shows tens of thousands of clones, around 92% of them seen only once. The trim removed 5 bases at V and 6 bases at J, leaving 10 bases unmatched. The CDR3 loop spans 16 amino acids. Looked up from germline, CDR1 is SGHDT and CDR2 is YYEEEE. This clone was recorded once. Its antigen is not known. This TCR derives from a human donor with melanoma. V is TRBV5-6 and J is TRBJ2-2; 10 positions match TRBD1. The sample here was blood, taken from a patient treated with checkpoint blockade. The CDR3 loop is CASRLTGGVSSGELFF. The CDR3 DNA reads TGTGCCAGCAGGCTGACAGGGGGCGTTTCATCCGGGGAGCTGTTTTTT.